Shown below are 20 T cell receptor beta chains from a single sample sequenced in a study of cytomegalovirus exposure and HLA in healthy donors (dated by TCRdb to 2016 to 2017). Receptor amplification or capture employed the immunoSEQ multiplex PCR assay. For the multiplex PCR, a mixture combining 60 forward primers for TCR Vbeta segments and 13 reverse primers for TCR Jbeta segments was used. The table comes from immuneACCESS by way of TCRdb, which keeps in-frame sequences with V and J called. Part of the clones is missing from these tables; in studies checked, under half for an unresolved V gene and the rest for unknown reasons. The sample profile shows over 250,000 clones; roughly two thirds of them were found once. Together, the top ten hold 2% to 2.5% of the sample. Sequencing was performed on PBMCs. These receptors originate from a female donor in good health and CMV-seronegative.

The CDR3 nucleotides are TGTGCCAGTAGTCTTAAGACAGGGAATAGCAATCAGCCCCAGCATTTT. Protein sequence: CASSLKTGNSNQPQHF. The chain joins TRBV19 to TRBJ1-5, with 7 nucleotides matching TRBD1. V lost 5 bases, J lost 0 bases, and 7 bases stayed unmatched. This CDR3 contains 16 residues. Germline values: CDR1 LNHDA, CDR2 SQIVND (reference sequence).

The table lists this clone with a count of one. The rearrangement links TRBV23-1 to TRBJ2-1; 10 bases are a match to TRBD2. TRBV23-1 is labeled an ORF, and its function is uncertain. The CDR3 covers 16 residues. The V gene end was trimmed by 5 bases and the J gene end by 6 bases; junction bases not matched to a gene: 10. DNA for the CDR3: TGCGCCAGCAGTAATTTAGCGGGAGGATCCCCCAATGAGCAGTTCTTC. It encodes CASSNLAGGSPNEQFF.

CDR3 in DNA: TGTGCCAGCAGCCCAGTCAGGGCGCTTACTGAAGCTTTCTTT. Translation: CASSPVRALTEAFF. This chain joins TRBV11-3 and TRBJ1-1; a possible D gene is TRBD1 (5 bases). Trimming shortened V by 5 bases and J by 5 bases, and 15 bases separated the two germline ends. CDR1 SGHNT and CDR2 YENEEA come from the germline V gene. The CDR3 runs to 14 residues.

The chain has TRBV2 and TRBJ1-4, with 8 bases that match TRBD1. The length of the CDR3 is 16 residues. Germline loops: CDR1 SNHLY, CDR2 FYNNEI. J was trimmed by 7 bases and V by 3 bases; bases with no gene match: 10. This chain's CDR3 is CASSDPDRAGGEKLFF. The CDR3 DNA reads TGTGCCAGCAGTGACCCGGACAGGGCCGGTGGTGAAAAACTGTTTTTT.

The V gene is TRBV19, the J gene TRBJ2-5; possible D gene TRBD2, 5 bases. V gave up 4 bases and J gave up 5 bases, with 11 bases separating them. Looked up from germline, CDR1 is LNHDA and CDR2 is SQIVND (reference sequence). This CDR3 has 13 amino acids. CDR3 sequence: CASSSPGKETQYF. DNA of the CDR3: TGTGCCAGTAGTAGTCCCGGGAAGGAGACCCAGTACTTC.

The DNA of the CDR3 is TGTGCCACCTTCAATGAGCAGTTCTTC. It codes for CATFNEQFF. The chain has TRBV6-4 and TRBJ2-1, with no clear D. The length of the CDR3 is 9 residues. The V gene's germline CDR1 is MRHNA and CDR2 SNTAGT. V was pared by 10 bases and J by 6 bases, with 4 bases between.

The chain combines TRBV27 with TRBJ2-7; tentatively, D is TRBD1 (5 bases). V shed 7 bases and J shed 6 bases, with 19 bases lying between them. There are 14 residues in the CDR3. The V gene's germline CDR1 is MNHEY and CDR2 SMNVEV (reference sequence). The CDR3 loop is CASMPLPGPGEQYF. CDR3 DNA sequence: TGTGCCAGCATGCCCCTTCCAGGGCCAGGCGAGCAGTACTTC.

The CDR3 sequence: CASSLRGTEAFF. The CDR3, as DNA: TGTGCCAGCAGCTTAAGGGGGACTGAAGCTTTCTTT. The chain couples TRBV11-3 to TRBJ1-1; D possibly corresponds to TRBD1 (6 bases). V was shortened by 2 bases and J by 5 bases, with 6 bases between the two germline ends. The CDR3 runs to 12 residues. The V gene's germline CDR1 is SGHNT and CDR2 YENEEA.

The V call is TRBV5-4, the J call TRBJ1-2; a weak D match, TRBD1 (6 bases). The CDR3 sequence is 11 residues long. Germline CDR1 SGHNT, CDR2 YYREEE (reference sequence). Deletions cut 4 bases from V and 7 bases from J, with 8 bases between. DNA for the CDR3: TGTGCCAGCAGCGTGACAGGTGGCTACACCTTC. Amino acids: CASSVTGGYTF.

The chain joins TRBV11-2 to TRBJ2-1, with unresolved D. The V gene's germline CDR1 is SGHAT and CDR2 FQNNGV. V lost 5 bases and J lost 4, with 9 bases in between. The CDR3 consists of 13 residues. The CDR3 DNA reads as TGTGCCAGCAGCCCAACAGCATACAATGAGCAGTTCTTC. Translation: CASSPTAYNEQFF.

V is TRBV28 and J is TRBJ2-4; TRBD2 agrees at 8 bases. The J segment lost 6 bases and the V segment lost 6 bases, leaving 10 bases of the junction unmatched. From germline, CDR1 is MDHEN and CDR2 SYDVKM. CDR3 length: 15 amino acids. The CDR3 DNA is TGTGCCAGCAGCAGGGGAGCGGGAGCTAGAAACATTCAGTACTTC. Amino acid sequence: CASSRGAGARNIQYF.

This clone was counted between two and nine times. Other DNA sequences of this sample code for an identical CDR3. The V gene is TRBV25-1, the J gene TRBJ2-2; D is undetermined. This CDR3 region has 13 residues. CDR1 and CDR2 (germline): MGHDK, SYGVNS. Trimming removed 4 bases at V and 3 bases at J, with 6 bases between. The CDR3 here is CASSARDTGELFF. The CDR3 DNA follows: TGTGCCAGCAGTGCCCGCGACACCGGGGAGCTGTTTTTT.

The CDR3 reads CASSFPLTARNTEAFF. The CDR3 DNA reads as TGTGCCAGCAGCTTTCCCCTGACAGCCAGGAACACTGAAGCTTTCTTT. V gene TRBV7-2 combines with J gene TRBJ1-1; D possibly corresponds to TRBD1 (5 bases). The CDR3 loop spans 16 amino acids. The V and J ends lost 3 bases and 1 base respectively, with 15 bases between them. The germline gives CDR1 SGHTA, CDR2 FQGNSA.

The chain uses TRBV7-6 and TRBJ2-7; 10 nucleotides line up with TRBD2. V shed 1 base and J 4 bases; nucleotides not matched to a gene: 4. Germline V CDR1 and CDR2: SGHVS, FNYEAQ. The CDR3 length is 15 residues. CDR3 DNA sequence: TGTGCCAGCAGCTTAGGAGCGGGAGGGCTGTACGAGCAGTACTTC. Its protein is CASSLGAGGLYEQYF. The entire variable domain, with the rest obtained from reference TRBV7-6 and TRBJ2-7, is as follows: GAGVSQSPRYKVTKRGQDVALRCDPISGHVSLYWYRQALGQGPEFLTYFNYEAQQDKSGLPNDRFSAERPEGSISTLTIQRTEQRDSAMYRCASSLGAGGLYEQYFGPGTRLTVT.

The chain uses TRBV4-1 and TRBJ2-3, with D perhaps matching TRBD2 (6 bases). The CDR3 runs 18 residues. Per the germline V gene, CDR1 is MGHRA and CDR2 is YSYEKL. The germline V and J ends were trimmed by 0 bases and 3 bases, with 19 bases remaining between them. The CDR3 sequence is CASSQEGPAEGGTDTQYF. The CDR3 DNA follows: TGCGCCAGCAGCCAAGAAGGGCCAGCGGAGGGCGGGACAGATACGCAGTATTTT.

The V gene is TRBV25-1, the J gene TRBJ2-3; weak D call: TRBD1 (6 bases). Germline V lookup: CDR1 MGHDK, CDR2 SYGVNS. V was trimmed by 9 bases and J by 2 bases, leaving 15 bases between them. CDR3 length equals 14 residues. CDR3 nucleotide sequence: TGTGCCAGTTCAGGGGTTGAGTACACAGATACGCAGTATTTT. Protein sequence: CASSGVEYTDTQYF.

The V gene is TRBV7-2, the J gene TRBJ2-1; TRBD2 matches 7 bases. This CDR3 comprises 14 residues. Looked up from germline, CDR1 is SGHTA and CDR2 is FQGNSA. J was trimmed by 8 bases and V by 0 bases; bases with no gene match: 4. CDR3 region: CASSLAPLADEQFF. The CDR3, as DNA: TGTGCCAGCAGCTTAGCGCCTCTAGCGGATGAGCAGTTCTTC.

The genes are TRBV6-1 and TRBJ2-7; perhaps TRBD2 as D (6 bases). CDR3 length equals 14 residues. Between the trimmed V and J ends, which lost 2 bases and 6 bases, there was a span of 14 bases. Germline-derived CDR1 and CDR2 are MNHNS and SASEGT. The CDR3 region is CASSEIGEVAEQYF. As DNA, the CDR3 is TGTGCCAGCAGTGAAATAGGGGAGGTAGCCGAGCAGTACTTC.

The chain joins TRBV19 to TRBJ1-1; possible D gene TRBD1, 6 bases. This CDR3 is 14 amino acids long. The V end was cut by 1 base, the J end by 5 bases, with 11 bases between. Looked up from germline, CDR1 is LNHDA and CDR2 is SQIVND (reference sequence). The CDR3 DNA reads TGTGCCAGTAGTATAGCCCAGGGGTTGACTGAAGCTTTCTTT. It yields the protein CASSIAQGLTEAFF.

The chain links TRBV5-3 to TRBJ2-3; 9 bases line up with TRBD2. TRBV5-3 belongs to the ORF category, with a function that is uncertain. CDR3 length equals 15 residues. V lost 2 bases to trimming and J lost 6 bases; unmatched junction nucleotides: 7. The CDR3 is CARSLEAGGGDTQYF. In nucleotides, the CDR3 is TGTGCCAGAAGCTTAGAAGCGGGAGGAGGGGATACGCAGTATTTT.